This section outlines one TCR beta chain sequence together with its context. Here immunoSEQ multiplex PCR was the method, and the copy in TCRdb shows in-frame clones only, minus some. The sample holds tens of thousands of clones; about 91% are singletons and the top ten take 9.5% to 13%. This sample is part of a study of T cell changes during pregnancy in multiple sclerosis. The germline V gene has CDR1 SGHRS and CDR2 YFSETQ. There are 19 residues in the CDR3. The trim removed 5 bases at V and 2 bases at J, leaving 19 bases unmatched. The receptor was isolated from a female donor with multiple sclerosis, enrolled in a pregnancy study. The material was CD8+ T cells from peripheral blood mononuclear cells, obtained after pregnancy. The chain uses TRBV5-1 and TRBJ2-7; the match to TRBD2 covers 10 bases. CDR3 DNA: TGCGCCAGCAGTCGTCTTACACATATAGCGGGGGGCCTAACCTACGAGCAGTACTTC. Residues: CASSRLTHIAGGLTYEQYF.